The clone carrying this TCR beta chain was counted between two and nine times. The antigen remains undetermined. This sample is drawn from a study of cytotoxic CD8 clonotypes in ibrutinib-treated CLL. Findings and caveats of the study: The clonality rise at ibrutinib response reflected private clonotype expansion. Clonality rose at ibrutinib response, held steady in sustained remission, and fell toward baseline at progression.

A 1 in 200,000 to 1 in 1 million T cell depth was the sequencing target. Generated by immunoSEQ multiplex PCR, the TCRdb table keeps only in-frame clones and is missing some. The sample comprises roughly 24,000 clones, nearly 80% of which are singletons, and around 8.1% rests with the top ten. TCR beta libraries used 1.5 to 2 micrograms of DNA from cryopreserved PBMCs. V lost 2 bases to trimming and J lost 11 bases; unmatched junction nucleotides: 10. Germline lookup yields CDR1 MNHNY and CDR2 SVGAGI (reference sequence). The CDR3 extends over 14 amino acids. V and J are TRBV6-6 and TRBJ2-7; 9 nucleotides line up with TRBD2. Specimen: PBMCs, collected before ibrutinib treatment. The TCR originated in a human donor with chronic lymphocytic leukemia. CDR3 DNA sequence: TGTGCCAGCAGTTACGGAGCGGGGGGCCGGGGGGAGTACTTC. Translated, it gives CASSYGAGGRGEYF.